The 5 T cell receptor beta chains below come from one sample, sequenced in a study of cytomegalovirus exposure and HLA in healthy donors. Sequencing was performed with immunoSEQ multiplex PCR; in TCRdb, only in-frame clones are kept and a portion is missing. The sample yields 99,000 or so clones, about 85% seen once. The specimen sequenced was PBMCs. Receptors originate from a young woman in good health and CMV-seropositive.

The chain recombines TRBV27 with TRBJ2-7; tentative D call: TRBD1 (6 bases). This CDR3 is 16 amino acids long. The germline CDR1 and CDR2 sequences are MNHEY and SMNVEV (reference sequence). The V end lost 4 bases, the J end lost 2 bases, and 18 bases lay between the germline ends. The CDR3 nucleotides read TGTGCCAGCAGTTCGACACGGGACACCTTTCCCTACGAGCAGTACTTC. Encoded protein: CASSSTRDTFPYEQYF.

V gene TRBV5-6 combines with J gene TRBJ1-6, with TRBD1 matching 9 bases. The CDR3 consists of 17 residues. The germline V gene has CDR1 SGHDT and CDR2 YYEEEE. V shed 4 bases, J shed 5 bases, and the junction held 10 bases outside the gene matches. The CDR3 is CASSIATGGFNNSPLHF. As DNA, the CDR3 is TGTGCCAGCAGCATTGCCACAGGGGGCTTTAATAATTCACCCCTCCACTTT.

The chain uses TRBV28 and TRBJ1-1, with TRBD1 as a possible D gene (5 bases). Germline CDR1 and CDR2: MDHEN and SYDVKM. CDR3 length: 14 amino acids. Trimming pared 7 bases from V and 0 bases from J, leaving 12 bases between. Here the CDR3 reads CASKEQAMNTEAFF. The CDR3, as DNA: TGTGCCAGCAAAGAACAGGCAATGAACACTGAAGCTTTCTTT.

The chain has TRBV7-6 and TRBJ1-2; tentative D call: TRBD1 (6 bases). The CDR3 is made up of 17 amino acids. V lost 5 bases to trimming and J lost 8 bases, with 27 bases between them. CDR1 SGHVS and CDR2 FNYEAQ come from the germline V gene. CDR3 protein: CASSQKTYRPPGGGYTF. DNA for the CDR3: TGTGCCAGCAGCCAAAAAACCTATCGACCCCCGGGGGGCGGCTACACCTTC. Full variable domain (rest looked up from reference TRBV7-6 and TRBJ1-2): GAGVSQSPRYKVTKRGQDVALRCDPISGHVSLYWYRQALGQGPEFLTYFNYEAQQDKSGLPNDRFSAERPEGSISTLTIQRTEQRDSAMYRCASSQKTYRPPGGGYTFGSGTRLTVV.

This rearrangement joins TRBV5-1 to TRBJ1-4; 7 nucleotides line up with TRBD1. The length of the CDR3 is 15 residues. The V segment lost 0 bases and the J segment 4 bases; nucleotides outside the gene matches: 3. Germline V lookup: CDR1 SGHRS, CDR2 YFSETQ. The DNA for the CDR3 is TGCGCCAGCAGCTTGGGACAGGGAAATAATGAAAAACTGTTTTTT. Residues: CASSLGQGNNEKLFF.